This TCR beta chain was sequenced for a study of blood T cell repertoires in COVID-19. At the level of the study: Whether acute or convalescent, the COVID-19 samples came from the United States, Italy and Spain. Sample material is recorded as cDNA or gDNA derived from T cells, B-cell-depleted T cells, or PBMCs.

Germline-derived CDR1 and CDR2 are SGHTA and FQGTGA. This CDR3 has 14 residues. V was clipped by 5 bases and J by 2 bases, with 12 bases between them. Original methodology: It was from reference gene primer amplification that nucleated cell counts were estimated. TCRdb keeps only in-frame clones here, not all; method: immunoSEQ multiplex PCR. V, J and clone size reflect that table, while D and trimming were determined from the DNA. This sample has about 220,000 clones, with approximately 91% found just once. This receptor was obtained from a man in his forties or fifties with acute or convalescent COVID-19. Sequenced input: peripheral blood. The J gene is TRBJ2-5, the V gene TRBV7-3; D is perhaps TRBD2 (5 bases). For the CDR3, the DNA is TGTGCCAGCAGCCGAAACGGGATACAAGAGACCCAGTACTTC. Its protein is CASSRNGIQETQYF. Supplemented by reference TRBV7-3 and TRBJ2-5, the full variable domain reads GAGVSQTPSNKVTEKGKYVELRCDPISGHTALYWYRQSLGQGPEFLIYFQGTGAADDSGLPNDRFFAVRPEGSVSTLKIQRTERGDSAVYLCASSRNGIQETQYFGPGTRLLVL.